These 26 T cell receptor beta chains came from one sample sequenced in a study of cytomegalovirus exposure and HLA in healthy donors. The PCR employed 60 Vbeta primers together with 13 Jbeta primers. Here immunoSEQ multiplex PCR was the method, and the copy in TCRdb shows in-frame clones only, minus some. The repertoire holds approximately 120,000 clones, 81% seen once, with roughly 2% in the top ten. Input material: PBMCs. Receptors originate from a woman aged 25 to 39 in good health and CMV-seronegative.

V is TRBV6-5 and J is TRBJ2-5; the D gene is possibly TRBD1 (6 bases). V was cut by 2 bases and J by 1 base, with 8 bases left in between. The CDR3 consists of 14 residues. The germline CDR1 and CDR2 sequences are MNHEY and SVGAGI. The CDR3 region is CASSYRDTQETQYF. CDR3 DNA sequence: TGTGCCAGCAGTTACAGGGACACCCAAGAGACCCAGTACTTC.

The chain carries TRBV10-1 and TRBJ2-1; 15 nucleotides agree with TRBD2. This CDR3 spans 18 amino acids. CDR1 and CDR2 (germline): WNHNN, SYGVQD (reference sequence). After removal of 3 bases from V and 7 bases from J, the junction contained 10 bases not matched to a gene. The CDR3: CASSEPTGTSGRRNEQFF. CDR3 in DNA: TGCGCCAGCAGTGAACCAACCGGGACTAGCGGGAGGAGGAATGAGCAGTTCTTC.

The rearrangement uses TRBV15 and TRBJ2-1, with a possible D match to TRBD1 (8 bases). Germline CDR1 LNHNV, CDR2 YYDKDF (reference sequence). This CDR3 region has 17 residues. Trimming took 1 base from V and 1 from J, leaving 14 bases between them. The CDR3 sequence: CATSRVRGDRSYNEQFF. CDR3 nucleotide sequence: TGTGCCACCAGCAGAGTCCGGGGGGACAGGTCCTACAATGAGCAGTTCTTC.

The V call is TRBV27, the J call TRBJ2-7, with 10 positions matching TRBD2. The length of the CDR3 is 15 residues. Germline V gene lookup returns CDR1 MNHEY and CDR2 SMNVEV (reference sequence). The trim removed 0 bases at V and 4 bases at J, leaving 3 bases unmatched. CDR3 in amino acids: CASSLSLAGWYEQYF. CDR3 coding DNA: TGTGCCAGCAGTTTATCACTAGCGGGATGGTACGAGCAGTACTTC.

This clone was counted a single time. The V call is TRBV7-6, the J call TRBJ1-2; 7 nucleotides agree with TRBD1. The germline CDR1 and CDR2 sequences are SGHVS and FNYEAQ. This CDR3 is 14 amino acids long. Trimming removed 5 bases from V and 4 bases from J; junction bases left unmatched: 7. This CDR3 is CASSPATGPYGYTF. The CDR3 bases are TGTGCCAGCAGCCCGGCGACAGGGCCCTATGGCTACACCTTC.

The V gene is TRBV4-3, the J gene TRBJ2-5; 9 bases agree with TRBD1. The CDR3 has 14 amino acids. Germline V CDR1 and CDR2: LGHNA, YSLEER. V was clipped by 4 bases and J by 5 bases; unmatched bases: 5. The CDR3 is CASSPLGQGETQYF. CDR3 DNA sequence: TGCGCCAGCAGCCCACTCGGACAGGGGGAGACCCAGTACTTC.

The chain combines TRBV5-1 with TRBJ1-3; TRBD1 agrees at 11 bases. In germline, CDR1 is SGHRS, CDR2 YFSETQ. Trimming took 0 bases from V and 1 from J; bases not matched to a gene: 3. The CDR3 spans 17 residues. CDR3 in DNA: TGCGCCAGCAGCTTGGGTGGACAGGGGGCATCTGGAAACACCATATATTTT. Residues: CASSLGGQGASGNTIYF. Looking up the rest from reference TRBV5-1 and TRBJ1-3 gives the full variable domain: KAGVTQTPRYLIKTRGQQVTLSCSPISGHRSVSWYQQTPGQGLQFLFEYFSETQRNKGNFPGRFSGRQFSNSRSEMNVSTLELGDSALYLCASSLGGQGASGNTIYFGEGSWLTVV.

This chain connects TRBV4-2 to TRBJ1-2, with D perhaps matching TRBD1 (5 bases). CDR1 is LGHNA and CDR2 is YNFKEQ in the germline V gene. This CDR3 has 16 residues. Trimming took off 0 bases at V and 3 bases at J, with 14 bases between the two ends. This CDR3 reads CASSQERRGTHYGYTF. CDR3 nucleotide sequence: TGTGCCAGCAGCCAAGAACGGCGGGGCACTCACTATGGCTACACCTTC.

The chain employs TRBV6-1 and TRBJ1-4, with D uncertain. CDR1 and CDR2 from the germline V gene are MNHNS and SASEGT. Trimming pared 6 bases from V and 0 bases from J, leaving 11 bases between. CDR3 length equals 15 residues. This chain's CDR3 is CASSDYSATNEKLFF. The CDR3 nucleotides are TGTGCCAGCAGCGATTACAGTGCAACTAATGAAAAACTGTTTTTT.

The gene calls are TRBV5-1 and TRBJ2-1, with D tentatively TRBD1 (6 bases). This CDR3 contains 14 residues. Looked up from germline, CDR1 is SGHRS and CDR2 is YFSETQ. The DNA of the CDR3 is TGCGCAGCAAAGGCAGGGGTCGTTGGCAATGAGCAGTTCTTC. As protein: CAAKAGVVGNEQFF.

The rearrangement uses TRBV6-1 and TRBJ2-6, with 7 bases fitting TRBD1. Germline CDR1 and CDR2: MNHNS and SASEGT. V was clipped by 4 bases and J by 2 bases; unmatched bases: 2. This CDR3 comprises 15 residues. CDR3 region: CASSGGTAGANVLTF. In nucleotides, the CDR3 is TGTGCCAGCAGTGGTGGGACAGCTGGGGCCAACGTCCTGACTTTC.

CDR3 in amino acids: CASSPPSRNYEQYF. CDR3 sequence (DNA): TGTGCCAGCTCACCACCATCGCGAAATTACGAGCAGTACTTC. The chain combines TRBV18 with TRBJ2-7; no definite D call. The V gene's germline CDR1 is KGHSH and CDR2 LQKENI. The CDR3 has 14 amino acids. Between the trimmed V and J ends, which lost 0 bases and 4 bases, there was a span of 10 bases.

Only a few counts were recorded for this clone. The CDR3 DNA reads TGCGCCAGCAGCTTGGGGTTCGGGGGGGAGTACTTC. Its translation is CASSLGFGGEYF. The chain is built from TRBV5-1 and TRBJ2-7, with TRBD2 matching 8 bases. Germline-derived CDR1 and CDR2 are SGHRS and YFSETQ. CDR3 length equals 12 residues. V shed 0 bases and J 11 bases; nucleotides not matched to a gene: 4. The whole variable domain, remainder taken from reference TRBV5-1 and TRBJ2-7, is KAGVTQTPRYLIKTRGQQVTLSCSPISGHRSVSWYQQTPGQGLQFLFEYFSETQRNKGNFPGRFSGRQFSNSRSEMNVSTLELGDSALYLCASSLGFGGEYFGPGTRLTVT.

The V gene is TRBV19, the J gene TRBJ2-7; D perhaps matches TRBD2 (6 bases). In germline, CDR1 is LNHDA, CDR2 SQIVND (reference sequence). Trimming removed 5 bases from V and 3 bases from J, with 14 bases in between. This CDR3 is built from 14 residues. CDR3 DNA sequence: TGTGCCAGTAGTTCACTAGCAGTCGGCTACGAGCAGTACTTC. It translates to CASSSLAVGYEQYF.

The gene calls are TRBV27 and TRBJ1-1; 7 positions agree with TRBD1. This CDR3 contains 15 residues. V was pared by 8 bases and J by 3 bases, with 12 bases of the junction left unmatched. CDR1 and CDR2 (germline): MNHEY, SMNVEV (reference sequence). CDR3 amino acids: CASFRSGTAHTEAFF. CDR3 DNA: TGTGCCAGCTTCCGGTCCGGGACAGCCCACACTGAAGCTTTCTTT.

This clone was picked up a small number of times. The J gene is TRBJ2-4, the V gene TRBV7-2, with D perhaps matching TRBD2 (5 bases). Trimming cost V 1 base and J 9 bases, with 19 bases left between them. Per the germline V gene, CDR1 is SGHTA and CDR2 is FQGNSA. This CDR3 spans 16 amino acids. CDR3 sequence reads: CASSLGRGGWDAIQYF. CDR3 nucleotides: TGTGCCAGCAGCTTAGGAAGAGGAGGATGGGATGCCATTCAGTACTTC.

The chain is built from TRBV2 and TRBJ2-3; TRBD2 matches at 8 bases. CDR3 length: 14 amino acids. Germline lookup yields CDR1 SNHLY and CDR2 FYNNEI. V dropped 8 bases and J dropped 4; count of bases not matched to a gene: 8. CDR3 protein: CASDSGSPPDTQYF. CDR3 DNA sequence: TGTGCCAGCGACAGCGGGAGCCCCCCAGATACGCAGTATTTT.

The CDR3 DNA reads as TGCGCCAGCAGCCAACAATTAACAGGGGAAAAACTGTTTTTT. As protein: CASSQQLTGEKLFF. The chain recombines TRBV4-1 with TRBJ1-4; the D gene is possibly TRBD1 (6 bases). CDR1 is MGHRA and CDR2 is YSYEKL in the germline V gene. The V and J ends lost 2 bases and 8 bases respectively, with 12 bases between them. This CDR3 spans 14 amino acids.

The chain carries TRBV29-1 and TRBJ2-5; 8 positions agree with TRBD2. The germline CDR1 and CDR2 sequences are SQVTM and ANQGSEA. The CDR3 totals 14 residues. V shed 7 bases and J 1 base; nucleotides not matched to a gene: 8. The CDR3 sequence is CSAAGGGTQETQYF. CDR3 in DNA: TGCAGCGCAGCCGGGGGGGGAACCCAAGAGACCCAGTACTTC. The full variable domain, in which reference TRBV29-1 and TRBJ2-5 provide the parts outside the CDR3, is SAVISQKPSRDICQRGTSLTIQCQVDSQVTMMFWYRQQPGQSLTLIATANQGSEATYESGFVIDKFPISRPNLTFSTLTVSNMSPEDSSIYLCSAAGGGTQETQYFGPGTRLLVL.

This clone was counted a few times. The chain uses TRBV7-9 and TRBJ1-1, with D hard to call. V gave up 5 bases and J gave up 0 bases, with 7 bases separating them. This CDR3 is built from 13 residues. CDR1 is SEHNR and CDR2 is FQNEAQ in the germline V gene (reference sequence). The CDR3 reads CASSPSVNTEAFF. CDR3 nucleotide sequence: TGTGCCAGCAGCCCGTCGGTGAACACTGAAGCTTTCTTT.

In its sample, this clone was seen once. This rearrangement joins TRBV7-9 to TRBJ2-1; 8 positions match TRBD2. Per the germline V gene, CDR1 is SEHNR and CDR2 is FQNEAQ (reference sequence). The V segment lost 0 bases and the J segment 8 bases; nucleotides outside the gene matches: 9. This CDR3 comprises 16 residues. CDR3 sequence (DNA): TGTGCCAGCAGCTTAGCCCTAGCGGGTGAGTCGTATGAGCAGTTCTTC. Encoded protein: CASSLALAGESYEQFF.

The chain is built from TRBV19 and TRBJ2-1; possibly TRBD1 for D (6 bases). Germline values: CDR1 LNHDA, CDR2 SQIVND (reference sequence). V lost 3 bases and J 5 bases, leaving 11 bases between the germline ends. The CDR3 consists of 14 residues. The CDR3 is CASSIGGRDNEQFF. For the CDR3, the DNA is TGTGCCAGTAGTATTGGGGGCCGCGACAATGAGCAGTTCTTC.

The chain joins TRBV5-6 to TRBJ2-1; TRBD2 matches 9 bases. The V gene's germline CDR1 is SGHDT and CDR2 YYEEEE. The trim removed 2 bases at V and 6 bases at J, leaving 9 bases unmatched. The CDR3 is 16 residues long. The CDR3 DNA reads as TGTGCCAGCAGCTTCAATCTAGCGGGACCGGGCAATGAGCAGTTCTTC. Its protein product is CASSFNLAGPGNEQFF. The full variable domain, its missing parts supplied by reference TRBV5-6 and TRBJ2-1, is DAGVTQSPTHLIKTRGQQVTLRCSPKSGHDTVSWYQQALGQGPQFIFQYYEEEERQRGNFPDRFSGHQFPNYSSELNVNALLLGDSALYLCASSFNLAGPGNEQFFGPGTRLTVL.

The rearrangement uses TRBV27 and TRBJ2-5; a weak D match, TRBD2 (5 bases). Per germline, CDR1 MNHEY and CDR2 SMNVEV (reference sequence). This CDR3 region has 15 residues. V shed 2 bases and J shed 5 bases, with 15 bases lying between them. Here the CDR3 reads CASSLHSAAWETQYF. DNA for the CDR3: TGTGCCAGCAGTTTACATAGCGCAGCATGGGAGACCCAGTACTTC.

This clone was seen just once. The rearrangement links TRBV5-1 to TRBJ1-3; 7 nucleotides agree with TRBD1. V shed 2 bases, J shed 2 bases, and the junction held 19 bases outside the gene matches. The CDR3 has 20 residues. CDR1 and CDR2 from the germline V gene are SGHRS and YFSETQ. The CDR3 protein is CASSLGRRGRGWSAGNTIYF. CDR3 bases: TGCGCCAGCAGCTTAGGTCGGCGGGGCAGGGGGTGGTCTGCTGGAAACACCATATATTTT. Full variable domain (outside the CDR3, taken from reference TRBV5-1 and TRBJ1-3): KAGVTQTPRYLIKTRGQQVTLSCSPISGHRSVSWYQQTPGQGLQFLFEYFSETQRNKGNFPGRFSGRQFSNSRSEMNVSTLELGDSALYLCASSLGRRGRGWSAGNTIYFGEGSWLTVV.

This chain links TRBV19 with TRBJ2-3; D is undetermined. Trimming cost V 7 bases and J 1 base, with 15 bases left between them. CDR1 and CDR2 (germline): LNHDA, SQIVND (reference sequence). The CDR3 consists of 15 residues. DNA for the CDR3: TGTGCCAGTAAGCCCGCGGCCAAAGGCACAGATACGCAGTATTTT. This sequence encodes CASKPAAKGTDTQYF.